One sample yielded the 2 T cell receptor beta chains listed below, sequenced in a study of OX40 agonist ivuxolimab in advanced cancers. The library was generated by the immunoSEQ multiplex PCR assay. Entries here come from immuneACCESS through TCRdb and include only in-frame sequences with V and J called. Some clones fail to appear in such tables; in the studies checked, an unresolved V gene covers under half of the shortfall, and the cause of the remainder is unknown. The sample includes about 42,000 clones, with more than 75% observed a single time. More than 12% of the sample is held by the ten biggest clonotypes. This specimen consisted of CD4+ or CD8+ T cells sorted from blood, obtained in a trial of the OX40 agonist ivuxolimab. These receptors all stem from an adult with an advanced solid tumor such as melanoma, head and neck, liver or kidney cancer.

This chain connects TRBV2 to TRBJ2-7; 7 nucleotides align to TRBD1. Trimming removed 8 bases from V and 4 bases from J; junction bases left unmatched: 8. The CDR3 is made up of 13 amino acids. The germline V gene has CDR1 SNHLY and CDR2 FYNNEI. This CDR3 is CASVGTAKYEQYV. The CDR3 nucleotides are TGTGCCAGCGTAGGGACAGCTAAATACGAGCAGTACGTC.

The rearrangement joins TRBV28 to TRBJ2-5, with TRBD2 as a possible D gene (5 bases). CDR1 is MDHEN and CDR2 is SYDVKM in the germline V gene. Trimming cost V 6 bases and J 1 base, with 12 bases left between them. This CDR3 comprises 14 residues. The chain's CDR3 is CASRRRLPQETQYF. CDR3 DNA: TGTGCCAGCAGAAGGAGGCTGCCCCAAGAGACCCAGTACTTC.